This is a list of T cell receptor beta chains from one sample in a study of blood T cell repertoires in COVID-19. Method: immunoSEQ multiplex PCR; TCRdb's copy keeps in-frame clones and lacks some. Of 70,000 or so clones in the sample, around 89% were seen once. Sample: peripheral blood. These receptors were obtained from a man in his 60s with acute or convalescent COVID-19. Both conserved end residues are part of each CDR3. The D gene is left open where the match is weak. Rows may omit the clone size; those that give it use once, few, many or a size class.

j_gene: TRBJ1-3; d_gene: TRBD1; abundance: few; v_gene: TRBV2; CDR3nt: TGTGCCAGCAGCGACCGGGACAGGACACCTGGAAACACCATATATTTT; CDR3aa: CASSDRDRTPGNTIYF
j_gene: TRBJ2-3; d_gene: -; abundance: -; v_gene: TRBV11-2; CDR3nt: TGTGCCAGCAGCTTAGAACGGGTCTCCTATACGCAGTATTTT; CDR3aa: CASSLERVSYTQYF
j_gene: TRBJ2-3; d_gene: -; abundance: -; v_gene: TRBV9; CDR3nt: TGTGCCAGCAGCCCCCTCGAGGGCCGATACACAGATACGCAGTATTTT; CDR3aa: CASSPLEGRYTDTQYF
j_gene: TRBJ2-7; d_gene: TRBD1; abundance: -; v_gene: TRBV10-3; CDR3nt: TGTGCCATCAGTGCGCCGGGACAGGGTCACGAGCAGTACTTC; CDR3aa: CAISAPGQGHEQYF
j_gene: TRBJ2-3; d_gene: -; abundance: -; v_gene: TRBV5-1; CDR3nt: TGCGCCAGCAGCTTGGGTCACGGTTTCACAGATACGCAGTATTTT; CDR3aa: CASSLGHGFTDTQYF
j_gene: TRBJ2-3; d_gene: -; abundance: -; v_gene: TRBV4-1; CDR3nt: TGCGCCAGCAGCCAAGAAAGACTTTCAGATACGCAGTATTTT; CDR3aa: CASSQERLSDTQYF
j_gene: TRBJ1-2; d_gene: -; abundance: -; v_gene: TRBV2; CDR3nt: TGTGCCAGCAGTGAAGCGAGGGCCGGGATCGGCGGCTACACCTTC; CDR3aa: CASSEARAGIGGYTF
j_gene: TRBJ2-1; d_gene: TRBD2; abundance: once; v_gene: TRBV27; CDR3nt: TGTGCCAGCAGTTCCCTGGGGGGGAGCGCCTACAATGAGCAGTTCTTC; CDR3aa: CASSSLGGSAYNEQFF
j_gene: TRBJ1-1; d_gene: -; abundance: -; v_gene: TRBV5-1; CDR3nt: TGCGCCAGCAGCTTGGCCGGGGAAGAGGCTGAAGCTTTCTTT; CDR3aa: CASSLAGEEAEAFF
j_gene: TRBJ1-1; d_gene: -; abundance: -; v_gene: TRBV6-5; CDR3nt: TGTGCCAGCCGACTGATACGGTTGGACACTGAAGCTTTCTTT; CDR3aa: CASRLIRLDTEAFF
j_gene: TRBJ1-5; d_gene: TRBD1; abundance: -; v_gene: TRBV19; CDR3nt: TGTGCCAGTAGTACGTTGACAGGGTGGGAGCCCCAGCATTTT; CDR3aa: CASSTLTGWEPQHF
j_gene: TRBJ2-5; d_gene: TRBD2; abundance: -; v_gene: TRBV10-2; CDR3nt: TGCGCCAGCAACTTAGCGGGAGGGCCTCAAGAGACCCAGTACTTC; CDR3aa: CASNLAGGPQETQYF